This T cell receptor (beta chain) emerged from a study of shared clonotypes between healthy human individuals. Study-level points and caveats: Represented genetic and exposure-history diversity was restricted by having few donors. In this cohort, only blood was sampled, and tissue repertoires likely differ.

Remarks on this clone: Its antigen is as yet unknown.

Unsorted PBMC contributed 250 to 300 ng DNA, roughly 30,000 T cell genomes, to each replicate PCR. Clones were read by immunoSEQ multiplex PCR, and TCRdb kept only the in-frame ones, dropping some. Here the sample spans about 470,000 clones, about four fifths being singletons. The CDR3 has 15 amino acids. The V end lost 5 bases, the J end lost 0 bases, and 11 bases lay between the germline ends. The germline V gene encodes CDR1 MRHNA and CDR2 SNTAGT. This clonotype originated in a middle-aged woman in good health. Some clones in this sample may be carry-over from other donors' samples. This chain joins TRBV6-4 and TRBJ1-3; a possible D gene is TRBD1 (6 bases). The sample consisted of PBMCs. CDR3 in DNA: TGTGCCAGCAGTCAGGACAGCAGCTCTGGAAACACCATATATTTT. Translation gives CASSQDSSSGNTIYF.